The 32 T cell receptor beta chains below all came from one sample that was sequenced in a study of blood T cell repertoires in COVID-19. Sequencing was performed with immunoSEQ multiplex PCR; in TCRdb, only in-frame clones are kept and a portion is missing. The profile shows 200,000 to 250,000 clones, approximately 84% of them singletons. Sequenced sample: PBMCs or T cells enriched from blood (not recorded which). The receptors here all came from a middle-aged man who had recovered from COVID-19.

The chain has TRBV7-3 and TRBJ2-7; the match to TRBD2 covers 8 bases. The V gene end was trimmed by 5 bases and the J gene end by 7 bases; junction bases not matched to a gene: 7. Germline CDR1 SGHTA, CDR2 FQGTGA. The CDR3 loop spans 13 amino acids. The CDR3 region is CASSMTSVGEQYF. The CDR3 DNA follows: TGTGCCAGCAGCATGACTAGCGTAGGTGAGCAGTACTTC.

The V call is TRBV13, the J call TRBJ1-3; D gene unclear. The CDR3 loop spans 14 amino acids. Between the trimmed V and J ends, which lost 5 bases and 1 base, there was a span of 9 bases. Looked up from germline, CDR1 is PRHDT and CDR2 is FYEKMQ (reference sequence). CDR3 in DNA: TGTGCCAGCAGCCGCTTCGGGTCTGGAAACACCATATATTTT. This gives the protein CASSRFGSGNTIYF. The full variable domain, in which reference TRBV13 and TRBJ1-3 provide the parts outside the CDR3, is AAGVIQSPRHLIKEKRETATLKCYPIPRHDTVYWYQQGPGQDPQFLISFYEKMQSDKGSIPDRFSAQQFSDYHSELNMSSLELGDSALYFCASSRFGSGNTIYFGEGSWLTVV.

This chain uses TRBV20-1 with TRBJ2-1; D gene uncertain. Germline-derived CDR1 and CDR2 are DFQATT and SNEGSKA (reference sequence). The length of the CDR3 is 11 residues. V lost 0 bases to trimming and J lost 15 bases, with 12 bases between them. This CDR3 is CSARDSARRFF. The CDR3 DNA sequence: TGCAGTGCTAGAGATTCGGCTAGGCGGTTCTTC.

The J gene is TRBJ1-1, the V gene TRBV6-5; TRBD1 is a possible D gene (5 bases). Germline assignment: CDR1 MNHEY and CDR2 SVGAGI. This CDR3 region has 11 residues. The V end lost 4 bases, the J end lost 10 bases, and 10 bases lay between the germline ends. CDR3 DNA sequence: TGTGCCAGCAGTTTTGGCCAGGGAGCTTTCTTT. Translation: CASSFGQGAFF.

This sequence joins TRBV24-1 and TRBJ2-1; possibly TRBD2 for D (6 bases). Trimming left V 3 bases short and J 10 bases short, with 12 bases between. The CDR3 extends over 13 amino acids. The germline CDR1 and CDR2 sequences are KGHDR and SFDVKD. The CDR3 sequence is CATSDTTRGEQFF. The DNA of the CDR3 is TGTGCCACCAGTGATACGACTAGGGGAGAGCAGTTCTTC.

The J gene is TRBJ2-1, the V gene TRBV4-1; D not resolved. CDR3 length: 13 residues. CDR1 MGHRA and CDR2 YSYEKL come from the germline V gene. V was trimmed by 5 bases and J by 4 bases, leaving 9 bases between them. Here the CDR3 DNA reads TGCGCCAGCAGCGGGTTCGGGTACAATGAGCAGTTCTTC. It translates to CASSGFGYNEQFF.

The chain carries TRBV29-1 and TRBJ1-1; 12 bases are shared with TRBD1. Germline CDR1 and CDR2: SQVTM and ANQGSEA. CDR3 length: 18 residues. The junction had 8 bases not matched to a gene; V was cut back by 0 bases and J by 0 bases. Here the CDR3 DNA reads TGCAGCGTTGAAGATGGGACAGGGGGCAACACTATGAACACTGAAGCTTTCTTT. Translated, it gives CSVEDGTGGNTMNTEAFF.

The rearrangement uses TRBV6-1 and TRBJ2-1, with 7 positions matching TRBD2. This CDR3 has 14 residues. CDR1 is MNHNS, CDR2 SASEGT, per germline. The trim removed 1 base at V and 3 bases at J, leaving 0 bases unmatched. The CDR3 region is CASSEGTSYNEQFF. The CDR3, as DNA: TGTGCCAGCAGTGAAGGGACTAGCTACAATGAGCAGTTCTTC.

The chain carries TRBV3-1 (or the pseudogene TRBV3-2) and TRBJ2-7; D gene unclear. This CDR3 comprises 13 residues. Germline lookup yields CDR1 LGHDT and CDR2 YNNKEL (reference sequence). Trimming removed 4 bases at V and 2 bases at J, with 9 bases between. The CDR3 loop reads CASSPPSTYEQYF. In DNA, the CDR3 is TGTGCCAGCAGCCCGCCCTCTACCTACGAGCAGTACTTC.

V usage is TRBV10-3 and J usage is TRBJ2-1; 10 bases agree with TRBD2. Trimming cost V 6 bases and J 5 bases; bases outside gene matches: 4. Germline V gene data show CDR1 as ENHRY and CDR2 as SYGVKD. The CDR3 runs to 14 residues. CDR3 protein: CAIRSGRADNEQFF. In DNA form, the CDR3 reads TGTGCCATCAGGAGCGGGAGGGCGGACAATGAGCAGTTCTTC.

V gene TRBV9 combines with J gene TRBJ2-1; D is possibly TRBD1 (6 bases). Germline assignment: CDR1 SGDLS and CDR2 YYNGEE. V lost 0 bases, J lost 7 bases, and 11 bases lay in between. CDR3 size: 14 residues. In DNA, the CDR3 is TGTGCCAGCAGCGTAGTGGGGGCCAATAATGAGCAGTTCTTC. Protein product: CASSVVGANNEQFF.

The rearrangement links TRBV4-2 to TRBJ2-2, with 10 nucleotides matching TRBD2. The CDR3 has 15 residues. The J segment lost 8 bases and the V segment lost 2 bases, leaving 5 bases of the junction unmatched. From germline, CDR1 is LGHNA and CDR2 YNFKEQ. DNA for the CDR3: TGTGCCAGCAGCCAAAGCCTAGCGGGGGTGGGGGAGCTGTTTTTT. Translated: CASSQSLAGVGELFF.

The chain couples TRBV6-5 to TRBJ1-5; D is perhaps TRBD1 (5 bases). Germline CDR1 is MNHEY and CDR2 is SVGAGI. The V gene lost 5 bases and the J gene lost 0 bases, with 8 bases spanning the gap. This CDR3 contains 14 residues. CDR3 protein: CASSTGYSNQPQHF. CDR3 bases: TGTGCCAGCAGTACAGGATATAGCAATCAGCCCCAGCATTTT.

The rearrangement joins TRBV19 to TRBJ1-1; 7 nucleotides agree with TRBD1. Germline trimming cut 10 bases from V and 1 base from J; bases unmatched to any gene: 9. The CDR3 runs to 14 residues. The germline CDR1 and CDR2 sequences are LNHDA and SQIVND (reference sequence). The CDR3 sequence: CATQTRQGNTEAFF. DNA for the CDR3: TGTGCCACCCAGACCCGACAGGGGAACACTGAAGCTTTCTTT.

This chain connects TRBV11-2 to TRBJ1-1; no firm D call. The germline CDR1 and CDR2 sequences are SGHAT and FQNNGV. CDR3 length: 15 amino acids. V was shortened by 1 base and J by 5 bases, with 14 bases between the two germline ends. Here the CDR3 reads CASSLVGSRRTEAFF. Here the CDR3 DNA reads TGTGCCAGCAGCTTAGTGGGCTCCCGGAGGACTGAAGCTTTCTTT.

The chain is built from TRBV7-9 and TRBJ2-2; 7 bases align to TRBD1. The germline V gene encodes CDR1 SEHNR and CDR2 FQNEAQ (reference sequence). Losses at the gene ends were 6 bases for V and 5 bases for J; bases not matched to a gene: 9. The CDR3 runs to 15 residues. CDR3 sequence: CASRRRDRVTGELFF. DNA for the CDR3: TGTGCCAGCAGGCGACGCGACAGGGTAACCGGGGAGCTGTTTTTT.

The chain joins TRBV6-2 or TRBV6-3 to TRBJ1-5, with TRBD1 as a possible D gene (5 bases). Germline loops: CDR1 MNHEY, CDR2 SVGEGT. The germline V and J ends were trimmed by 2 bases and 5 bases, with 16 bases remaining between them. The CDR3 contains 16 residues. CDR3 residues: CASSYDLPGPYQPQHF. CDR3 nucleotides: TGTGCCAGCAGTTACGACCTTCCAGGGCCTTATCAGCCCCAGCATTTT.

Worth noting for this clone: Germline is not matched at one junction end, which may reflect a read error. The V and J genes are TRBV28 and TRBJ1-2, with 10 bases lining up with TRBD1. CDR1 and CDR2 (germline): MDHEN, SYDVKM. This CDR3 comprises 13 residues. CDR3 DNA sequence: TGTGCCAGCAGTTTCCAATCCGGGACAGGGGCCATCTTC. The encoded protein is CASSFQSGTGAIF.

The chain links TRBV7-6 to TRBJ2-5; perhaps TRBD2 as D (6 bases). V lost 5 bases to trimming and J lost 4 bases, with 14 bases between them. The CDR3 has 14 amino acids. Germline assignment: CDR1 SGHVS and CDR2 FNYEAQ. The CDR3 region is CASSVGSGVETQYF. CDR3 coding DNA: TGTGCCAGCAGCGTAGGGTCGGGAGTAGAGACCCAGTACTTC. Drawing the rest from reference TRBV7-6 and TRBJ2-5, the complete variable domain is GAGVSQSPRYKVTKRGQDVALRCDPISGHVSLYWYRQALGQGPEFLTYFNYEAQQDKSGLPNDRFSAERPEGSISTLTIQRTEQRDSAMYRCASSVGSGVETQYFGPGTRLLVL.

This clone appeared a single time. The chain links TRBV27 to TRBJ2-7; D is unclear. Germline CDR1 reads MNHEY; CDR2 reads SMNVEV (reference sequence). V dropped 7 bases and J dropped 3 bases, with 22 bases sitting between them. The CDR3 is 16 amino acids. In DNA, the CDR3 is TGTGCCAGCATTTCCCTAGACTCGGGTACAAACTACGAGCAGTACTTC. This encodes CASISLDSGTNYEQYF.

The rearrangement uses TRBV18 and TRBJ1-1; no firm D call. The CDR3 consists of 14 residues. V lost 0 bases to trimming and J lost 1 base, with 6 bases between them. Germline V lookup: CDR1 KGHSH, CDR2 LQKENI. The CDR3 is CASSPPLSNTEAFF. Written as DNA, the CDR3 is TGTGCCAGCTCACCACCCCTTTCGAACACTGAAGCTTTCTTT.

The rearrangement links TRBV10-3 to TRBJ2-1, with 12 bases identical to TRBD2. CDR1 is ENHRY, CDR2 SYGVKD, per germline. CDR3 size: 15 residues. V was clipped by 6 bases and J by 5 bases; unmatched bases: 5. CDR3 in amino acids: CAISRLAGVDNEQFF. In DNA form, the CDR3 reads TGTGCCATCAGCCGACTAGCGGGAGTAGACAATGAGCAGTTCTTC.

This clone was recorded only once. CDR3 sequence reads: CASRPGGRNRFNEQFF. The DNA of the CDR3 is TGCGCCAGTAGGCCCGGAGGAAGAAATCGTTTTAATGAGCAGTTCTTC. The chain has TRBV5-1 and TRBJ2-1; a weak D match, TRBD2 (5 bases). The CDR3 is made up of 16 amino acids. Trimming removed 8 bases at V and 7 bases at J, with 25 bases between. CDR1 is SGHRS and CDR2 is YFSETQ in the germline V gene.

This sequence joins TRBV12-5 and TRBJ1-5, with D perhaps TRBD1 (6 bases). Trimming took off 3 bases at V and 4 bases at J, with 10 bases between the two ends. This CDR3 comprises 14 residues. Germline-derived CDR1 and CDR2 are LGHNT and FRNRAP. CDR3 residues: CASGFGRGNQPQHF. The CDR3 coding sequence is TGTGCTAGTGGTTTTGGTAGGGGGAATCAGCCCCAGCATTTT.

The chain links TRBV18 to TRBJ2-6; D perhaps matches TRBD2 (6 bases). Germline V gives CDR1 KGHSH, CDR2 LQKENI. Trimming left V 7 bases short and J 2 bases short, with 12 bases between. The CDR3 is 15 amino acids. CDR3: CASFEEGPGANVLTF. The CDR3 DNA reads as TGTGCCAGCTTCGAGGAGGGACCTGGGGCCAACGTCCTGACTTTC. Filled out from reference TRBV18 and TRBJ2-6, the complete variable domain reads NAGVMQNPRHLVRRRGQEARLRCSPMKGHSHVYWYRQLPEEGLKFMVYLQKENIIDESGMPKERFSAEFPKEGPSILRIQQVVRGDSAAYFCASFEEGPGANVLTFGAGSRLTVL.

The chain uses TRBV19 and TRBJ1-2; D might be TRBD1 (6 bases). V shed 3 bases and J shed 6 bases, with 14 bases lying between them. The CDR3 is 14 amino acids. CDR1 and CDR2 from the germline V gene are LNHDA and SQIVND (reference sequence). The CDR3 loop is CASSIFGGQNGYTF. DNA of the CDR3: TGTGCCAGTAGTATTTTCGGGGGGCAGAATGGCTACACCTTC.

CDR3 protein: CASSTVLGEATEAFF. The CDR3 nucleotides read TGTGCCAGCAGCACCGTACTAGGGGAGGCCACTGAAGCTTTCTTT. The chain employs TRBV9 and TRBJ1-1, with D perhaps TRBD1 (5 bases). The CDR3 contains 15 residues. The germline V gene has CDR1 SGDLS and CDR2 YYNGEE. Trimming shortened V by 4 bases and J by 4 bases, and 17 bases separated the two germline ends.

The J gene is TRBJ2-5, the V gene TRBV20-1; 10 nucleotides match TRBD2. The V gene end was trimmed by 3 bases and the J gene end by 7 bases; junction bases not matched to a gene: 11. The CDR3 has 15 amino acids. Germline values: CDR1 DFQATT, CDR2 SNEGSKA (reference sequence). The CDR3 spells CSASLSGGVISTQYF. CDR3 nucleotide sequence: TGCAGTGCTAGTTTAAGCGGGGGGGTAATATCGACCCAGTACTTC.

The chain employs TRBV5-4 and TRBJ2-7, with TRBD2 matching over 8 bases. There are 14 residues in the CDR3. Trimming removed 5 bases from V and 4 bases from J; junction bases left unmatched: 8. Germline lookup yields CDR1 SGHNT and CDR2 YYREEE (reference sequence). The CDR3 region is CASSKAGASYEQYF. The CDR3 bases are TGTGCCAGCAGTAAAGCGGGGGCCTCATACGAGCAGTACTTC.

This sequence joins TRBV7-9 and TRBJ2-5, with 10 positions matching TRBD2. Germline lookup yields CDR1 SEHNR and CDR2 FQNEAQ (reference sequence). This CDR3 is built from 16 residues. With V trimmed by 5 bases and J by 7 bases, 13 bases remained unmatched. CDR3 protein: CASSPTIAGGEGTQYF. CDR3 DNA: TGTGCCAGCAGCCCAACGATAGCGGGGGGCGAAGGGACCCAGTACTTC.

As concerns this clone: At one end, the junction sequence differs from germline, possibly due to a read error. The J gene is TRBJ2-1, the V gene TRBV5-6, with a possible D match to TRBD2 (6 bases). This CDR3 has 12 amino acids. Germline V gene sequence: CDR1 SGHDT, CDR2 YYEEEE. CDR3 sequence reads: CASSSSGEISVF. The CDR3, as DNA: TGTGCCAGCAGCTCCTCGGGAGAGATATCAGTCTTC. Looking up the rest from reference TRBV5-6 and TRBJ2-1 gives the full variable domain: DAGVTQSPTHLIKTRGQQVTLRCSPKSGHDTVSWYQQALGQGPQFIFQYYEEEERQRGNFPDRFSGHQFPNYSSELNVNALLLGDSALYLCASSSSGEISVFGPGTRLTVL.

This chain joins TRBV7-8 and TRBJ2-7; unclear D gene. From germline, CDR1 is SGHVS and CDR2 FQNEAQ. V was clipped by 5 bases and J by 6 bases, with 8 bases between them. The CDR3 is 11 residues long. The CDR3 nucleotides read TGTGCCAGCAGCCTCCTCTTCGAGCAGTACTTC. This translates into CASSLLFEQYF.